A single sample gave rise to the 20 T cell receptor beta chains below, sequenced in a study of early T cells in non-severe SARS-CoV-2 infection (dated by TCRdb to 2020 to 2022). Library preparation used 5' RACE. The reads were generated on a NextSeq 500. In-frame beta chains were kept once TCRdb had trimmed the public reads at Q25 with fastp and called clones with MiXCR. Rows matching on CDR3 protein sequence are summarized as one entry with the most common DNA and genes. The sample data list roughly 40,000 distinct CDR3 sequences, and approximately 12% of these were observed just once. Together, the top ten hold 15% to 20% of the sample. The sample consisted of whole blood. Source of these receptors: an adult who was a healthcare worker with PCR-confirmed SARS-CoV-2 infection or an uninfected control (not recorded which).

This CDR3 is CASHRSGANTEAFF. The CDR3, as DNA: TGTGCCAGCCACCGGTCGGGCGCGAACACTGAAGCTTTCTTT. V is TRBV6-6 and J is TRBJ1-1, with D hard to call. V lost 8 bases to trimming and J lost 1 base, with 14 bases between them. Germline lookup yields CDR1 MNHNY and CDR2 SVGAGI (reference sequence). CDR3 length: 14 residues.

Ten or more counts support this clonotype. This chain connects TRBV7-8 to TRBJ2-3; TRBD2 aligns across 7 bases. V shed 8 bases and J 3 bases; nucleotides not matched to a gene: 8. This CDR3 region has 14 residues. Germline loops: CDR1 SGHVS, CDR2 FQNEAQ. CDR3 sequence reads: CASLIGGGTDTQYF. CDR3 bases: TGTGCCAGCCTTATTGGGGGGGGGACAGATACGCAGTATTTT. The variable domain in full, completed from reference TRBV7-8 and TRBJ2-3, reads GAGVSQSPRYKVAKRGQDVALRCDPISGHVSLFWYQQALGQGPEFLTYFQNEAQLDKSGLPSDRFFAERPEGSVSTLKIQRTQQEDSAVYLCASLIGGGTDTQYFGPGTRLTVL.

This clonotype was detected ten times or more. CDR3 sequence (DNA): TGTGCCAGCGGGGGGGGACAGGAAGCTTTCTTT. Its translation is CASGGGQEAFF. This sequence joins TRBV6-5 and TRBJ1-1, with 7 bases aligning to TRBD1. This CDR3 has 11 amino acids. J gave up 8 bases and V 8 bases, and 5 bases lay outside the gene matches. Germline V gives CDR1 MNHEY, CDR2 SVGAGI.

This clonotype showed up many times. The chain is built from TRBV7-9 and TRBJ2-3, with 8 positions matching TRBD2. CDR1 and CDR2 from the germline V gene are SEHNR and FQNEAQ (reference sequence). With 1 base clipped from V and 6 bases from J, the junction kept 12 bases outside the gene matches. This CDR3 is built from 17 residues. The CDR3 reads CASSLERNGGASDTQYF. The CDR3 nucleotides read TGTGCCAGCAGCTTAGAGAGGAACGGGGGGGCCTCGGATACGCAGTATTTT.

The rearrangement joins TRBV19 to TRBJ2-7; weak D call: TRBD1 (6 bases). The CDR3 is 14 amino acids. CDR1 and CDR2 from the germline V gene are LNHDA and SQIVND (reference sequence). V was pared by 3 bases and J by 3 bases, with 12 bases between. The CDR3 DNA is TGTGCCAGTAGTATTACAGGGTTAGACTACGAGCAGTACTTC. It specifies CASSITGLDYEQYF.

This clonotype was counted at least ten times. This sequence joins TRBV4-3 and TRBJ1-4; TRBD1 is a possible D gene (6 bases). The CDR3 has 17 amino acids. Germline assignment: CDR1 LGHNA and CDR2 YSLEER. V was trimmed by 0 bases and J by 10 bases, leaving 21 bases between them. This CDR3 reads CASSQDLFGGLGGKLFF. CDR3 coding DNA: TGCGCCAGCAGCCAAGATCTCTTCGGGGGCCTGGGGGGAAAACTGTTTTTT.

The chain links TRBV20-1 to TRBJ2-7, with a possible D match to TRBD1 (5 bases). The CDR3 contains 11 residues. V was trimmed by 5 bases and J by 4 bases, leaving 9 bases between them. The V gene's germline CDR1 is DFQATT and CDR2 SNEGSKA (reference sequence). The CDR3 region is CSAVDIYEQYF. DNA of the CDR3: TGCAGTGCTGTGGACATTTACGAGCAGTACTTC.

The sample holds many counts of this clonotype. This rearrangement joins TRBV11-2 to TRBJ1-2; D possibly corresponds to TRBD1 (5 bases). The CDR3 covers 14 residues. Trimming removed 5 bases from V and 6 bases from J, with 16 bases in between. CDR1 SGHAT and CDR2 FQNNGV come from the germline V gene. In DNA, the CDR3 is TGTGCCAGCAGCCCGACTGGCGGGACGGATGGCTACACCTTC. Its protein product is CASSPTGGTDGYTF.

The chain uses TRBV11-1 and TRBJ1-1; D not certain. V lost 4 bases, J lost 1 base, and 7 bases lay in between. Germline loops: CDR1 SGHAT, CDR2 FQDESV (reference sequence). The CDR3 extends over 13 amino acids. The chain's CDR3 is CASSSPSNTEAFF. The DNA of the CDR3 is TGTGCCAGCAGCTCTCCTTCGAACACTGAAGCTTTCTTT.

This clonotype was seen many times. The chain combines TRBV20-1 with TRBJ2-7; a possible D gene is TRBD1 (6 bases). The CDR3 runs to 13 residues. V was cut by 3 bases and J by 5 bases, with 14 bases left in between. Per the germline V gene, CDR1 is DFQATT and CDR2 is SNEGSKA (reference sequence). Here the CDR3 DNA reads TGCAGTGCTAGGGGGGCTCTATACGACGAGCAGTACTTC. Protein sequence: CSARGALYDEQYF.

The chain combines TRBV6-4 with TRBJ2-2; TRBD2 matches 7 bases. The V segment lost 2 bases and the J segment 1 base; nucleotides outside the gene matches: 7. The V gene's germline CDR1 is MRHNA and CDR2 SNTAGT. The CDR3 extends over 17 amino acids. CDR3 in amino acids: CASSDGPPGGNTGELFF. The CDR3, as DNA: TGTGCCAGCAGTGACGGCCCGCCGGGGGGGAACACCGGGGAGCTGTTTTTT.

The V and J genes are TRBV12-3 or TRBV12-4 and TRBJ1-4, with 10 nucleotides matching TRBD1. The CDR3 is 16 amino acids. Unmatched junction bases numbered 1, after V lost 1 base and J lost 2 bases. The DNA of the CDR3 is TGTGCCAGCAGTTTAGGGACAGGGGGGACTAATGAAAAACTGTTTTTT. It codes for CASSLGTGGTNEKLFF.

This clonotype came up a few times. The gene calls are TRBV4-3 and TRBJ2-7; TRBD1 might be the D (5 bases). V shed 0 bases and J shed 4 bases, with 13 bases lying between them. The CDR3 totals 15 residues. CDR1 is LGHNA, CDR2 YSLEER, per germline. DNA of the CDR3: TGCGCCAGCAGCCAAGACTGGACACATCCGTACGAGCAGTACTTC. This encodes CASSQDWTHPYEQYF.

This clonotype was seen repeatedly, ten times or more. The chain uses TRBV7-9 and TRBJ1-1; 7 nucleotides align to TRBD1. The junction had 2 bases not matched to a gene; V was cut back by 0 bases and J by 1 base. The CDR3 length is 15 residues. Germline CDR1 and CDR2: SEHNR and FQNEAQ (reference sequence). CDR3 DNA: TGTGCCAGCAGCTTAGCCGGACAGGAGAACACTGAAGCTTTCTTT. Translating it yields CASSLAGQENTEAFF.

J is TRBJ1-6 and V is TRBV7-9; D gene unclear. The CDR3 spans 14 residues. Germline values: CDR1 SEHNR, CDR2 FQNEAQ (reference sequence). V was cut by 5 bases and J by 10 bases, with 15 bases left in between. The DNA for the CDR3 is TGTGCCAGCAGCCCTGACCACAAGGGATCACCCCTCCACTTT. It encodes CASSPDHKGSPLHF.

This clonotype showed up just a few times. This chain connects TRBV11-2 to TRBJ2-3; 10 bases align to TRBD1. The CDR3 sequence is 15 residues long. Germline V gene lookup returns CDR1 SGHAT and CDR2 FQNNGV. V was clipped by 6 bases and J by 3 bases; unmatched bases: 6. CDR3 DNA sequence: TGTGCCAGCAGTCCAGGGACAGGGGTTACAGATACGCAGTATTTT. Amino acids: CASSPGTGVTDTQYF.

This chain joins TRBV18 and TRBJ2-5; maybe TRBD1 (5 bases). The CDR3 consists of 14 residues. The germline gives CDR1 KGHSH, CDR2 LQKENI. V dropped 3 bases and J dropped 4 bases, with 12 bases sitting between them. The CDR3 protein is CASSPRDRGETQYF. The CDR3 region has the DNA TGTGCCAGCTCACCCAGGGATCGCGGAGAGACCCAGTACTTC.

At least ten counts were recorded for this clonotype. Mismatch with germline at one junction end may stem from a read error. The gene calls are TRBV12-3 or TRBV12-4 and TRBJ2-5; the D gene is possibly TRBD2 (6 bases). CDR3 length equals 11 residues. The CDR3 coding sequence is TGTGCCAGCAGTTTGCGGGACTTAATGCACTTC. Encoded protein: CASSLRDLMHF.

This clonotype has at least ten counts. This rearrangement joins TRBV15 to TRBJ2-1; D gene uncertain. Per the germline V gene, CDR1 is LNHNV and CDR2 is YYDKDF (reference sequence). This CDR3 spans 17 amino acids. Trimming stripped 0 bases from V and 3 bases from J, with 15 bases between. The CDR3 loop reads CATSRDFVSAIYNEQFF. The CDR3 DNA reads TGTGCCACCAGCAGAGATTTTGTCAGCGCTATCTACAATGAGCAGTTCTTC.

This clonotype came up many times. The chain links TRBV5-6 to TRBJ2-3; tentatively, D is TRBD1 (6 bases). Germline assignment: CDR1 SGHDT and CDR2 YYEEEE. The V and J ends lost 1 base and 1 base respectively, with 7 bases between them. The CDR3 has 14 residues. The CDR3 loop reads CASSLWGRTDTQYF. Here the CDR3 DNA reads TGTGCCAGCAGCTTGTGGGGGCGCACAGATACGCAGTATTTT.